This T cell receptor (beta chain) derives from a study of Ad26.COV2.S vaccination and SARS-CoV-2 variants (dated by TCRdb to about 2021). A note on the overall study: Donors in the vaccine arm were drawn from COV1001, a multicentre, randomized, double-blind, placebo-controlled phase I-IIa trial testing Ad26.COV2.S in healthy adults. Participants in the trial were split at random into five groups of five each, receiving low-dose or high-dose Ad26.COV2.S once or twice, or else placebo on both occasions. The TCR-sequenced set comprised approximately 32 samples: roughly 19 Ad26.COV2.S vaccine recipients, 5 placebo recipients and 8 SARS-CoV-2 convalescent individuals. Ad26.COV2.S was administered intramuscularly at 5 x 10^10 or 1 x 10^11 viral particles, either as a single shot or as two shots given 56 days apart. Sequencing of the TCRbeta repertoire served to evaluate the specificity and breadth of SARS-CoV-2-reactive T cell receptors following Ad26.COV2.S vaccination. Blinding of investigators to trial group allocation was maintained during experiments and outcome assessment.

The meaning of the sample's treatment or condition label: 15 to 20 received Ad26.COV2.S at low or high dose, single or two shots; several received placebo; per-sample allocation not given. For vaccine and placebo recipients, the sequenced repertoires came from samples collected on day 63 after the first injection. Between 29 July and 7 August 2020, Cohort 1b enrolled 20 to 30 adults aged 18-55 years at one site in Boston, USA. Ad26.COV2.S was a replication-incompetent adenovirus type 26 vector expressing a prefusion-stabilized SARS-CoV-2 spike protein from the original Wuhan strain. V loses 2 bases of germline sequence and J loses 8 bases, and the interval between the two ends is 13 bases. The CDR3 contains 14 residues, cysteine and phenylalanine counted. CDR3 DNA is the only sequence kept; it has 42 bases, read in frame from the first base. The germline V gene (reference sequence) gives CDR1 as MNHNY and CDR2 as SVGAGI.

Regarding this clone: Its antigen remains undetermined. Per-base quality was not reported, and no clone a single base away is much larger than it.

Here is what the overall study found, with its caveats: Spike-specific TCR breadth was higher in Ad26.COV2.S recipients than in placebo recipients (P = 0.0014). The authors noted that the TCR breadth and depth analyses may have underestimated total T cell responses. The study was not powered to compare responses between vaccine doses or regimens. Vaccine and placebo recipients had similar non-spike TCR breadth, a finding consistent with the vaccine containing only spike. After vaccination, substantial breadth of spike-specific CD8+ and CD4+ T cell responses was reported.

The immunoSEQ Assay was used to sequence TCRbeta CDR3 regions. After extraction, genomic DNA underwent amplification by bias-controlled multiplex PCR, followed by high-throughput sequencing. On the authors' methods: To quantify the absolute abundance of each unique TCRbeta CDR3 region, sequences were collapsed and filtered. T cell fraction was estimated by normalization of TCRbeta template counts to usable DNA, with usable DNA being measured through amplification of reference genes present in all nucleated cells. Repertoire TCRs were annotated as SARS-CoV-2-specific when V gene, CDR3 amino acid sequence and J gene were exactly matched to a known reactive TCR set. MIRA supplied the reference SARS-CoV-2 TCR set, which was filtered for enrichment in COVID-19-positive ImmuneCODE repertoires so that public or cross-reactive TCRs were removed. Drawing on the MIRA antigens, annotated TCRs were analysed further at the level of specific ORF or position within ORF. Breadth was defined as annotated unique rearrangements over total unique productive rearrangements; depth was the summed frequency of those rearrangements. Two-sided Wilcoxon rank-sum tests were applied when comparing TCR breadth between groups. The table was pulled from immuneACCESS by TCRdb, which kept in-frame rearrangements only. Such tables lose some clones; where checked, under half of the loss comes from unresolved V genes, and the rest has no known cause. V and J calls plus clone size are reproduced from that table; the DNA served to infer D and trimming. In this sample the table shows 380,000 or so clones, approximately 90% of which occur a single time. Of the sample, approximately 4.5% falls within the top ten clones.

Material: peripheral blood, obtained in a trial of Ad26.COV2.S vaccine versus placebo. The source of this sequence is a person aged 18-60 years who received the Ad26.COV2.S COVID-19 vaccine or a placebo. Rearrangement joined TRBV6-6 to TRBJ2-1; the D gene is possibly TRBD1, with 6 bases matching. CDR3 sequence: CASSYVQGGDEQFF. DNA sequence: TGTGCCAGCAGTTACGTACAGGGCGGCGATGAGCAGTTCTTC.